This entry concerns a single T cell receptor beta chain. These data come from a study of PD-L1 blockade in urothelial cancer. About the research overall: About 85% of the 29 patients were men with bladder-origin urothelial cancer. Analyses used blood from 3 weeks (second dose) and 6 weeks after treatment start.

Produced via immunoSEQ multiplex PCR; TCRdb's table is partial and in-frame only. The sample has about 55,000 clones, 70% to 85% seen once. This CDR3 has 16 residues. Trimming at V came to 3 bases and at J to 5 bases, leaving 10 bases not matched to a gene. Germline loops: CDR1 SEHNR, CDR2 FQNEAQ (reference sequence). The rearrangement joins TRBV7-9 to TRBJ2-1; 7 bases map to TRBD2. The input for sequencing was PBMCs, taken around atezolizumab (anti-PD-L1) treatment. The clonotype originates from a man in his 70s with urothelial cancer. CDR3 nucleotides: TGTGCCAGCAGCTTGGATTGGGGGGGAAACGACAATGAGCAGTTCTTC. Amino acids: CASSLDWGGNDNEQFF.